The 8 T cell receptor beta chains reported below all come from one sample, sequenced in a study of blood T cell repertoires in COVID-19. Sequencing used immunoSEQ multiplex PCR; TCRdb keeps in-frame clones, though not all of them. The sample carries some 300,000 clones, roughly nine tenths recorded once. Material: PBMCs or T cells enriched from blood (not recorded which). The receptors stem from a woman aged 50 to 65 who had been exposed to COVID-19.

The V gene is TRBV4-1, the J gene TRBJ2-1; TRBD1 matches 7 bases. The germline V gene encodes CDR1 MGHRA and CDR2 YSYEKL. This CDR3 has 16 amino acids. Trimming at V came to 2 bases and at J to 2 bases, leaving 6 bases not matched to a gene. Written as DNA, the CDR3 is TGCGCCAGCAGCCAACCGAGACAGGGAGCCTACAATGAGCAGTTCTTC. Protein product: CASSQPRQGAYNEQFF.

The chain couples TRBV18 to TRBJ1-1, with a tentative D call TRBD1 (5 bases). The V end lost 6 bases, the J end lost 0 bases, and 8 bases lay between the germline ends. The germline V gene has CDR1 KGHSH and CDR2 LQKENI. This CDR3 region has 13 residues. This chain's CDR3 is CASSDSLNTEAFF. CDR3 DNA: TGTGCCAGCTCCGACAGCTTGAACACTGAAGCTTTCTTT.

CDR3 bases: TGTGCCAGCCTCCCGGGACAGGGCCATCAGCCCCAGCATTTT. Encoded protein: CASLPGQGHQPQHF. The chain couples TRBV7-8 to TRBJ1-5; 9 nucleotides match TRBD1. CDR1 and CDR2 from the germline V gene are SGHVS and FQNEAQ. The CDR3 consists of 14 residues. Trimming took 8 bases from V and 5 from J; bases not matched to a gene: 7.

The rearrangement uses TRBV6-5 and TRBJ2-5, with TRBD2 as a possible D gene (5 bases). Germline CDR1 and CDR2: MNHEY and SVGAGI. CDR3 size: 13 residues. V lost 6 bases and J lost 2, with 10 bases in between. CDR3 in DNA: TGTGCCAGCAGACTAGGGCTTCAAGAGACCCAGTACTTC. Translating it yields CASRLGLQETQYF.

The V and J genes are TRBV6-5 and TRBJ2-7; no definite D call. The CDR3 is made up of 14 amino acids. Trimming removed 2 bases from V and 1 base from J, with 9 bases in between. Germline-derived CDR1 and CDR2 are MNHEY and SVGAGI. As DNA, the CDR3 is TGTGCCAGCAGTTACCAGGCCTATTCCTACGAGCAGTACTTC. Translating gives CASSYQAYSYEQYF.

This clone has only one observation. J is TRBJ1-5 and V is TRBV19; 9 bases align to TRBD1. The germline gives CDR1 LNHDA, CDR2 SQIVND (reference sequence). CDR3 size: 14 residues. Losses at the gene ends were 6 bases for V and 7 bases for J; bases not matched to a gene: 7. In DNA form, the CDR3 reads TGTGCCAGTAGGGACAGGGGTTTTCAGCAGCCCCAGCATTTT. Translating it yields CASRDRGFQQPQHF.

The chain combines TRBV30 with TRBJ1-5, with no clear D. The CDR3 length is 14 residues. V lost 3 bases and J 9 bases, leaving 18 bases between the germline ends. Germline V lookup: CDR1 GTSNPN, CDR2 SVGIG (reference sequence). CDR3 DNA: TGTGCCTGGAGCGAGGGAACAGCCCTTCTGCCCCAGCATTTT. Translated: CAWSEGTALLPQHF.

The CDR3 nucleotides read TGCGCCAGCAAAGACGGACAGGCATTCAACTATGGCTACACCTTC. Translation gives CASKDGQAFNYGYTF. The chain has TRBV5-1 and TRBJ1-2, with 7 positions matching TRBD1. The ends lost 6 bases at V and 2 bases at J; junction bases unmatched: 10. The CDR3 has 15 amino acids. The germline V gene encodes CDR1 SGHRS and CDR2 YFSETQ.